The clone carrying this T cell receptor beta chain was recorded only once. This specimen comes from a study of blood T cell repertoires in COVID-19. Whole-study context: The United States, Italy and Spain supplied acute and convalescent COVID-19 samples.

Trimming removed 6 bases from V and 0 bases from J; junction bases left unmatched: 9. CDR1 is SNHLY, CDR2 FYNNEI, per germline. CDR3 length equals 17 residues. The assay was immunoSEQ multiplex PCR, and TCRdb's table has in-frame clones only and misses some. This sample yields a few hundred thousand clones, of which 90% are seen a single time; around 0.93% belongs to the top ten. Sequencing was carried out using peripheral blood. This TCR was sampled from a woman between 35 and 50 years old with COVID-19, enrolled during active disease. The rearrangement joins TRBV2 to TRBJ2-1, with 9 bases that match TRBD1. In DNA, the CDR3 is TGTGCCAGCAGCAGACTTGGGACAGGGAGCTCCTACAATGAGCAGTTCTTC. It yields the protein CASSRLGTGSSYNEQFF. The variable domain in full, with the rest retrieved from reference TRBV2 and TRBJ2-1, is EPEVTQTPSHQVTQMGQEVILRCVPISNHLYFYWYRQILGQKVEFLVSFYNNEISEKSEIFDDQFSVERPDGSNFTLKIRSTKLEDSAMYFCASSRLGTGSSYNEQFFGPGTRLTVL.